This T cell receptor (beta chain) was sequenced for a study of T cell responses to AZD1222 COVID-19 vaccine (dated by TCRdb to the early 2020s). General notes on the study: AZD1222 recipients given second doses at about 4 weeks or at about 12 weeks were pooled, since spike-specific TCR depth and breadth were not found to differ between the two schedules. Trial participants were enrolled by age into 18-55, 56-69 and 70-plus year subgroups, with about 150, 27 and 61 TCR-sequenced participants respectively. A total of 233 trial participants underwent TCR sequencing, of whom some 210 received two doses of AZD1222 and some 26 received two doses of the MenACWY control vaccine.

The V end loses 4 bases and the J end loses 10 bases, and a stretch of 10 bases separates them. From its cysteine to its phenylalanine, the CDR3 spans 11 amino acids. Just the 33-base CDR3 DNA is kept, in frame starting at base 1. The germline V gene (reference sequence) gives CDR1 as LNHDA and CDR2 as SQIVND. Details on this clone: Its antigen has not been determined. Nothing much larger sits one base from this clone, and base qualities are not available.

The CDR3 regions of human TCRbeta chains were subjected to immunosequencing. The original pipeline was this. TCRs in the repertoires were compared against a reference library of SARS-CoV-2-specific TCRs that had been generated with the MIRA antigen-specificity platform. Breadth meant the fraction of unique TCRs that were SARS-CoV-2-associated, whereas depth meant the fraction of total T cells that were SARS-CoV-2-associated. Using the MIRA data, each spike-specific TCR was mapped to the spike region that the TCR reacts to and placed in a CD4 or CD8 class. Log10-transformed breadth and depth values were compared by one-way ANOVA with Sidak's multiple comparisons tests. Imported from immuneACCESS, the table was reduced by TCRdb to in-frame sequences with V and J called. These copies leave out some clones; in studies compared against another copy, an unresolved V gene accounts for under half, and the cause of the remainder is not known. V and J calls and clone size are as listed in that table; D and trimming were resolved from the DNA. This sample holds roughly 120,000 clones; about 87% were observed only once. The ten largest clones represent 1.6% of the sample.

The investigation overall reported the following: Conclusions about previously exposed vaccinees are limited because only six or seven AZD1222 recipients were SARS-CoV-2 seropositive at baseline. Most participants were white British and females outnumbered males, and the authors suggested that clonal diversity may have been underestimated. Because no day 14 peak-response samples were available, the repertoires could be characterized only after the peak T cell response. Reportedly, almost half of the unique spike-specific TCRs recognized epitopes lying outside the regions that are mutated in the B.1.351 and B.1.1.7 variants. The 56-69-year group was small, and its depth increase did not reach significance, likely because of low power. CD4 TCRs associated with the vaccine covered the entire spike protein, and the dominant responses were in regions 160-218 and 743-854. Spike-specific TCR breadth and depth rose significantly after two AZD1222 doses compared with day 0 and with MenACWY recipients.

The label giving this sample's time point can be read as: baseline before first vaccination. The vaccinee samples were drawn from two UK trials, COV001 and COV002, one of which was a single-blind randomized controlled phase 2/3 trial testing AZD1222 (ChAdOx1 nCoV-19) in healthy adults. Trial participant PBMC samples were collected at day 0 and day 28 after the second dose for TCRbeta chain sequencing. The sequence came from an adult in good health. The chain was built from TRBV19 and TRBJ1-2; the D segment cannot be called with confidence. The sequencing used peripheral blood, collected on day 0 of AZD1222 vaccination. The DNA is as follows: TGTGCCAGTAGTACTCCGCTCGTCTACACCTTC. Protein translation: CASSTPLVYTF.